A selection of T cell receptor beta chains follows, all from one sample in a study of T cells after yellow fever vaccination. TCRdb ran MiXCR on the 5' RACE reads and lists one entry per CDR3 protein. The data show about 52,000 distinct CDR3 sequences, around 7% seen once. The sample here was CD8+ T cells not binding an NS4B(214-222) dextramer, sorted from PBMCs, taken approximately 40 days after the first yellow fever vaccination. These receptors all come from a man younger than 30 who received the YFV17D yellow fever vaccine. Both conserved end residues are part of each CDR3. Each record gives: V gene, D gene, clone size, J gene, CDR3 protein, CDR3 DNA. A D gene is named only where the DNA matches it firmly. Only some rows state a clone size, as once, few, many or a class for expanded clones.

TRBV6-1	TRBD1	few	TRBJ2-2	CATRDRPNTGELFF	TGTGCCACCCGGGACAGGCCGAACACCGGGGAGCTGTTTTTT
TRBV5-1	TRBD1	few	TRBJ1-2	CASSTGEAEGYTF	TGCGCCAGCAGCACAGGGGAGGCTGAGGGCTACACCTTC
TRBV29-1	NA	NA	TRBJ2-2	CSVSSSNTGELFF	TGCAGCGTTTCCTCCTCGAACACCGGGGAGCTGTTTTTT
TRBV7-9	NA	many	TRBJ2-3	CASSLVESTDTQYF	TGTGCCAGCAGCTTAGTCGAAAGCACAGATACGCAGTATTTT
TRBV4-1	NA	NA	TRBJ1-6	CASSQEIRRLNSPLHF	TGCGCCAGCAGCCAAGAGATAAGGCGGTTAAATTCACCCCTCCACTTT
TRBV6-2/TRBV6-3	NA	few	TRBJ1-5	CASSFTGLSNQPQHF	TGTGCCAGCAGTTTTACAGGCCTCAGCAATCAGCCCCAGCATTTT
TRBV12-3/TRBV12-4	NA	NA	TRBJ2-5	CASSAGWDVQETQYF	TGTGCCAGCAGTGCCGGGTGGGACGTCCAAGAGACCCAGTACTTC
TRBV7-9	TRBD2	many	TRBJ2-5	CASSVLLAGIQETQYF	TGTGCCAGCAGCGTACTACTAGCGGGGATACAAGAGACCCAGTACTTC
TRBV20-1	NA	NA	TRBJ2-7	CSASIVFDGMVEQYF	TGCAGTGCTAGTATAGTCTTCGACGGCATGGTCGAGCAGTACTTC
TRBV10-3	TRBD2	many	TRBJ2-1	CAISSSGRPNEQFF	TGTGCCATCAGCTCTAGCGGGCGTCCCAATGAGCAGTTCTTC
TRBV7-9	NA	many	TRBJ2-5	CASSLVAKTGQETQYF	TGTGCCAGCAGCTTAGTGGCCAAAACAGGGCAAGAGACCCAGTACTTC
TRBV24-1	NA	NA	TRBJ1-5	CATSDLRGHPQHF	TGTGCCACCAGTGATTTGCGGGGGCACCCCCAGCATTTT
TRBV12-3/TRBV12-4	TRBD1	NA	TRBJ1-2	CASSSSGTGVYGYTF	TGTGCCAGCAGTTCATCCGGGACAGGGGTCTATGGCTACACCTTC
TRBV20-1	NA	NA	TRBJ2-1	CSARDFLDYNEQFF	TGCAGTGCTAGAGATTTCCTAGACTACAATGAGCAGTTCTTC
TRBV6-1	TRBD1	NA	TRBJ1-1	CATHRQGANTEAFF	TGTGCCACCCATAGACAGGGGGCGAACACTGAAGCTTTCTTT
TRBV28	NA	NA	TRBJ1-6	CASSLTGSANSPLHF	TGTGCCAGCAGTTTAACAGGTTCGGCTAATTCACCCCTCCACTTT
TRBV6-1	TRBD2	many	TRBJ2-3	CASSRSGGAGDTQYF	TGTGCCAGCAGCCGTAGCGGGGGGGCGGGGGATACGCAGTATTTT
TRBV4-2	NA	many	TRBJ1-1	CASSQVREVVSEAFF	TGTGCCAGCAGCCAAGTTAGGGAGGTCGTCTCTGAAGCTTTCTTT
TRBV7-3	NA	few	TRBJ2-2	CASSLGASPDTGELFF	TGTGCCAGCAGCTTAGGGGCATCCCCCGACACCGGGGAGCTGTTTTTT
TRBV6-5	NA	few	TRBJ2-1	CASSFRSTQGWEQFF	TGTGCCAGCAGTTTCCGTAGCACCCAGGGGTGGGAGCAGTTCTTC
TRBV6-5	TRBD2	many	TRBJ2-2	CASSYSGLAGNTGELFF	TGTGCCAGCAGTTACTCTGGCCTAGCGGGAAACACCGGGGAGCTGTTTTTT
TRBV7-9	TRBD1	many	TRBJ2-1	CASSPAGTGINEQFF	TGTGCCAGCAGCCCAGCAGGGACAGGGATCAATGAGCAGTTCTTC
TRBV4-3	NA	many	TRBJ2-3	CASSQDQSTDTQYF	TGCGCCAGCAGCCAAGATCAGAGCACAGATACGCAGTATTTT
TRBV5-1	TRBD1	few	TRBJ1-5	CASSIGPGQGSSNQPQHF	TGCGCCAGCAGCATTGGACCGGGACAGGGGTCTAGCAATCAGCCCCAGCATTTT
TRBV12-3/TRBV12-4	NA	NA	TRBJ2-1	CASSTGFGEQFF	TGTGCCAGCAGTACAGGGTTCGGGGAGCAGTTCTTC
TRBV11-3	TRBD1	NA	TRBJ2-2	CASSWTGGITVELFF	TGTGCCAGCAGCTGGACAGGGGGCATCACCGTGGAGCTGTTTTTT